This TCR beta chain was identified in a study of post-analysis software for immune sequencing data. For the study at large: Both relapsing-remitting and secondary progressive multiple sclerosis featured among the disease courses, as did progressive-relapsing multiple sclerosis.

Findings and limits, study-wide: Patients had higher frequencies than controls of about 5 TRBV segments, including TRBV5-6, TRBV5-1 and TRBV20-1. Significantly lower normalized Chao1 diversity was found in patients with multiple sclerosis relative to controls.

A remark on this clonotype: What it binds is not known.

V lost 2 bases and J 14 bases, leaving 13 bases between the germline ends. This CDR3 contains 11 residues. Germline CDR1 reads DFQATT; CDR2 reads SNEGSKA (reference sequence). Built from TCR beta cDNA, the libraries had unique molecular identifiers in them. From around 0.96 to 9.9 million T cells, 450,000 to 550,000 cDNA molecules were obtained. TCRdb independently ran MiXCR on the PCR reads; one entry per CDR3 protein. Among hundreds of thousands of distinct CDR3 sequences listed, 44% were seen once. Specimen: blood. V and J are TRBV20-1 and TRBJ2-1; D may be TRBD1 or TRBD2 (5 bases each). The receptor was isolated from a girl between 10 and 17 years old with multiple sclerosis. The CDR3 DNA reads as TGCAGTGCTAGACCGGGACGAGAAGAGTTCTTC. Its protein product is CSARPGREEFF.